The following is a TCR beta chain sequence with its context. The sample is drawn from a study of control samples from healthy donors and cancer patients. Some clones are missing from TCRdb's copy, which holds only in-frame ones; the method was immunoSEQ multiplex PCR. Of some 100,000 clones listed, 90% are singletons. Per germline, CDR1 SNHLY and CDR2 FYNNEI. Trimming left V 3 bases short and J 6 bases short, with 2 bases between. The CDR3 contains 11 residues. The origin of this receptor is a human donor in good health. The donor label of this sample is uncertain. This rearrangement joins TRBV2 to TRBJ1-4; D is unclear. Sequencing was done on a sample of blood. The CDR3 coding sequence is TGTGCCAGCAGTGACGATGAAAAACTGTTTTTT. It codes for CASSDDEKLFF.